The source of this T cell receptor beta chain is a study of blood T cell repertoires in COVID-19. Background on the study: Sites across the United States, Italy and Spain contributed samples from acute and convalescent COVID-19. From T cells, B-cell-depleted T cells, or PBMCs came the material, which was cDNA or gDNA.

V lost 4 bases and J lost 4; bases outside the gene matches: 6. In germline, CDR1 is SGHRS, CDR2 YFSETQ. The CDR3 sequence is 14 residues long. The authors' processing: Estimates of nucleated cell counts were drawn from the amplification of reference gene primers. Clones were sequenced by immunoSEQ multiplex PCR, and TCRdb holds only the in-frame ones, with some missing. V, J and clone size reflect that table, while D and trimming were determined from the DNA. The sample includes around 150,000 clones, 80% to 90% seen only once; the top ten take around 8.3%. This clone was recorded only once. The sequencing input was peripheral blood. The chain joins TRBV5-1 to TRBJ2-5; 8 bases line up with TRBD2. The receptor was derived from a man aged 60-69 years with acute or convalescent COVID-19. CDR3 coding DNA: TGCGCCAGCAGCCTAACCCTAGCGGGAGAGACCCAGTACTTC. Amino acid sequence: CASSLTLAGETQYF. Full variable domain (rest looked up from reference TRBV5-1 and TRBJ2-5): KAGVTQTPRYLIKTRGQQVTLSCSPISGHRSVSWYQQTPGQGLQFLFEYFSETQRNKGNFPGRFSGRQFSNSRSEMNVSTLELGDSALYLCASSLTLAGETQYFGPGTRLLVL.